This T cell receptor beta chain came from a study of cytomegalovirus exposure and HLA in healthy donors. Study as a whole: The roughly 100 million unique TCR beta sequences, from about 179 million T cells, were found by an earlier analysis. Some 85 million unique TCRs, all from HLA-typed donors, were included in an early release of the data.

Study findings and constraints: DRB1 showed the most TCR associations and HLA-C the fewest in a later analysis, as rates varied by HLA locus.

The PCR made use of 60 Vbeta and 13 Jbeta primers. Method: immunoSEQ multiplex PCR; TCRdb's copy keeps in-frame clones and lacks some. The data show around 110,000 clones, with around 60% seen just once and 8% to 9.5% held by the top ten. V gave up 1 base and J gave up 0 bases, with 12 bases separating them. Germline V lookup: CDR1 SEHNR, CDR2 FQNEAQ (reference sequence). The CDR3 spans 16 residues. Comments on this clone: The antigen remains undetermined.

The chain recombines TRBV7-9 with TRBJ1-1, with D perhaps matching TRBD1 (6 bases). The sequencing input was PBMCs. This TCR was sampled from a woman in her thirties or forties in good health and CMV-seropositive. CDR3 in amino acids: CASSLGPGQLNTEAFF. The CDR3 DNA reads TGTGCCAGCAGCTTAGGACCTGGACAGTTGAACACTGAAGCTTTCTTT. The full variable domain, completed using reference TRBV7-9 and TRBJ1-1, is DTGVSQNPRHKITKRGQNVTFRCDPISEHNRLYWYRQTLGQGPEFLTYFQNEAQLEKSRLLSDRFSAERPKGSFSTLEIQRTEQGDSAMYLCASSLGPGQLNTEAFFGQGTRLTVV.